A single sample gave rise to the 18 T cell receptor beta chains below, sequenced in a study of beta chain features in type 1 diabetes. No antigens are known for them. General study points: Among all four CD4+ subsets, Type 1 diabetes patients had TCRB CDR3s that were moderately but significantly shorter.

Expressed TCRB transcripts got sequenced, as all isolated RNA was reverse transcribed. Sequencing was performed with immunoSEQ multiplex PCR; in TCRdb, only in-frame clones are kept and a portion is missing. Counted here are some 350,000 clones, around an eighth occurring once; the ten biggest clones make up 0.015%. The specimen was naive CD4+ T cells from blood. The receptors shown here come from a woman aged 18-29 years with type 1 diabetes.

This clone came up a few times. The chain recombines TRBV7-9 with TRBJ2-3; D unresolved. The length of the CDR3 is 14 residues. V lost 2 bases, J lost 2 bases, and 8 bases lay in between. Germline loops: CDR1 SEHNR, CDR2 FQNEAQ (reference sequence). The CDR3 here is CASSLRGPTDTQYF. CDR3 nucleotide sequence: TGTGCCAGCAGCTTACGCGGTCCCACAGATACGCAGTATTTT.

This clone was counted a few times. The chain employs TRBV7-9 and TRBJ1-1, with TRBD1 matching 9 bases. V dropped 5 bases and J dropped 5; count of bases not matched to a gene: 6. CDR3 length: 14 amino acids. Per germline, CDR1 SEHNR and CDR2 FQNEAQ (reference sequence). CDR3 coding DNA: TGTGCCAGCAGCGAACAGGGGGCAGGGACTGAAGCTTTCTTT. Its translation: CASSEQGAGTEAFF.

The chain carries TRBV25-1 and TRBJ2-7, with 7 bases fitting TRBD2. CDR3 length: 14 amino acids. CDR1 MGHDK and CDR2 SYGVNS come from the germline V gene. The junction had 12 bases not matched to a gene; V was cut back by 6 bases and J by 7 bases. The CDR3 protein is CASRTPGLVGEQYF. The DNA for the CDR3 is TGTGCCAGCAGAACCCCCGGACTAGTTGGGGAGCAGTACTTC.

The V and J genes are TRBV11-3 and TRBJ2-3, with 11 bases that match TRBD2. The CDR3 is made up of 18 amino acids. The V gene's germline CDR1 is SGHNT and CDR2 YENEEA. The V and J ends lost 4 bases and 0 bases, in that order; junction bases with no gene match: 9. Written as DNA, the CDR3 is TGTGCCAGCAGCTCCAAAGCCCTAGCGGGGGGTAGCACAGATACGCAGTATTTT. Translation: CASSSKALAGGSTDTQYF.

This rearrangement joins TRBV28 to TRBJ1-1; the match to TRBD1 covers 9 bases. J gave up 6 bases and V 5 bases, and 10 bases lay outside the gene matches. From germline, CDR1 is MDHEN and CDR2 SYDVKM. The CDR3 spans 15 residues. The CDR3 reads CASSPQGTGLSEAFF. CDR3 DNA: TGTGCCAGCAGTCCCCAAGGGACAGGGCTTTCTGAAGCTTTCTTT.

There are a few counts of this clone. The rearrangement links TRBV2 to TRBJ2-3; 7 nucleotides align to TRBD2. CDR1 and CDR2 from the germline V gene are SNHLY and FYNNEI. This CDR3 contains 13 residues. J was trimmed by 1 base and V by 8 bases; bases with no gene match: 3. CDR3 coding DNA: TGTGCCAGCCACCGGGAGGGCACAGATACGCAGTATTTT. Its translation: CASHREGTDTQYF. Complete variable domain (other parts from reference TRBV2 and TRBJ2-3): EPEVTQTPSHQVTQMGQEVILRCVPISNHLYFYWYRQILGQKVEFLVSFYNNEISEKSEIFDDQFSVERPDGSNFTLKIRSTKLEDSAMYFCASHREGTDTQYFGPGTRLTVL.

This clone was recorded once. CDR3: CASSSDRAQPQHF. DNA of the CDR3: TGTGCCAGCAGCTCTGACAGGGCCCAGCCCCAGCATTTT. The chain employs TRBV7-2 and TRBJ1-5, with 7 bases fitting TRBD1. The CDR3 loop spans 13 amino acids. V was pared by 4 bases and J by 7 bases, with 4 bases of the junction left unmatched. Germline V gives CDR1 SGHTA, CDR2 FQGNSA.

This clone was detected only a few times. The chain uses TRBV5-6 and TRBJ2-6; 8 positions agree with TRBD1. Germline CDR1 reads SGHDT; CDR2 reads YYEEEE. The CDR3 extends over 18 amino acids. With 2 bases clipped from V and 0 bases from J, the junction kept 7 bases outside the gene matches. Here the CDR3 DNA reads TGTGCCAGCAGCTTAGGGACAGGAGTTTTCTCTGGGGCCAACGTCCTGACTTTC. This codes for CASSLGTGVFSGANVLTF.

This chain joins TRBV9 and TRBJ2-1; TRBD2 aligns across 11 bases. This CDR3 has 15 residues. V trimming: 0 bases; J trimming: 4 bases; junction bases outside the gene matches: 0. Per the germline V gene, CDR1 is SGDLS and CDR2 is YYNGEE. CDR3 in amino acids: CASSVASGGYNEQFF. The CDR3 region has the DNA TGTGCCAGCAGCGTAGCTAGCGGGGGGTACAATGAGCAGTTCTTC.

This chain uses TRBV30 with TRBJ1-2; D is unclear. This CDR3 has 13 amino acids. Trimming removed 7 bases at V and 4 bases at J, with 16 bases between. Germline V gives CDR1 GTSNPN, CDR2 SVGIG (reference sequence). The CDR3, as DNA: TGTGCCTTACAGACACCCAACCTCTATGGCTACACCTTC. As protein: CALQTPNLYGYTF.

The V and J genes are TRBV12-5 and TRBJ2-1; no clear D gene. Germline CDR1 and CDR2: LGHNT and FRNRAP. CDR3 length: 12 amino acids. V dropped 2 bases and J dropped 7 bases, with 6 bases sitting between them. CDR3 residues: CASGLIVNEQFF. The CDR3 DNA follows: TGTGCTAGTGGTTTGATCGTGAATGAGCAGTTCTTC. Together with reference TRBV12-5 and TRBJ2-1, the CDR3 gives the full variable domain: DARVTQTPRHKVTEMGQEVTMRCQPILGHNTVFWYRQTMMQGLELLAYFRNRAPLDDSGMPKDRFSAEMPDATLATLKIQPSEPRDSAVYFCASGLIVNEQFFGPGTRLTVL.

This clone was seen a few times. The chain carries TRBV29-1 and TRBJ2-7; a possible D gene is TRBD2 (6 bases). Germline V gene lookup returns CDR1 SQVTM and CDR2 ANQGSEA. The CDR3 totals 13 residues. Deletions cut 7 bases from V and 0 bases from J, with 13 bases between. The CDR3 DNA is TGCAGCGCCCCGGCCGGGAGCTCCTACGAGCAGTACGTC. Translated: CSAPAGSSYEQYV.

This clone was recorded a few times. The chain has TRBV5-6 and TRBJ2-3; a possible D gene is TRBD2 (6 bases). Between the trimmed V and J ends, which lost 4 bases and 4 bases, there was a span of 13 bases. Germline V gene sequence: CDR1 SGHDT, CDR2 YYEEEE. The length of the CDR3 is 14 residues. CDR3 nucleotides: TGTGCCAGCAGCCGGCGGGAAGCAGCAGATACGCAGTATTTT. It yields the protein CASSRREAADTQYF.

This clone occurred a few times. The chain uses TRBV30 and TRBJ1-1; 7 nucleotides align to TRBD1. Trimming cost V 5 bases and J 1 base; bases outside gene matches: 4. Germline lookup yields CDR1 GTSNPN and CDR2 SVGIG (reference sequence). CDR3 size: 13 residues. CDR3 loop: CAWANRGNTEAFF. In DNA form, the CDR3 reads TGTGCCTGGGCGAACAGGGGGAACACTGAAGCTTTCTTT.

This chain links TRBV29-1 with TRBJ2-3; D remains unclear. Trimming took off 3 bases at V and 2 bases at J, with 12 bases between the two ends. CDR1 SQVTM and CDR2 ANQGSEA come from the germline V gene. This CDR3 is 14 amino acids long. The DNA of the CDR3 is TGCAGCGTTGACAACAGTTATTTCACAGATACGCAGTATTTT. It is translated as CSVDNSYFTDTQYF.

This chain links TRBV30 with TRBJ1-2, with 9 bases matching TRBD1. Germline CDR1 and CDR2: GTSNPN and SVGIG (reference sequence). CDR3 size: 15 residues. The junction had 12 bases not matched to a gene; V was cut back by 2 bases and J by 8 bases. The CDR3: CAWSITGGLVGGYTF. CDR3 DNA: TGTGCCTGGAGTATAACAGGGGGCCTCGTTGGCGGCTACACCTTC.

This clone occurred a few times. V usage is TRBV5-1 and J usage is TRBJ2-3; 10 bases match TRBD2. The germline CDR1 and CDR2 sequences are SGHRS and YFSETQ. This CDR3 has 16 amino acids. Trimming removed 3 bases from V and 6 bases from J; junction bases left unmatched: 10. For the CDR3, the DNA is TGCGCCAGCAGCTCCGGGACTAGCGAACGAAAGGATACGCAGTATTTT. It translates to CASSSGTSERKDTQYF.

This clone has more than one count but fewer than ten. The J gene is TRBJ2-5, the V gene TRBV5-1; the D gene is possibly TRBD1 (5 bases). The germline V gene encodes CDR1 SGHRS and CDR2 YFSETQ. The V end was cut by 0 bases, the J end by 2 bases, with 11 bases between. CDR3 size: 15 residues. The CDR3 loop is CASSLARQRQETQYF. CDR3 bases: TGCGCCAGCAGCTTGGCCAGACAGAGGCAAGAGACCCAGTACTTC.